A selection of T cell receptor beta chains follows, all from one sample in a study of blood T cell repertoires in COVID-19. This table comes from immunoSEQ multiplex PCR, and its TCRdb copy is limited to in-frame clones, with some not included. The sample gives about 480,000 clones, about 90% of which show up once; roughly 1.8% is in the top ten. Sequenced: PBMCs or T cells enriched from blood (not recorded which). The receptors stem from a young woman with acute COVID-19. Both conserved end residues are part of each CDR3. Fields, in order: CDR3 DNA, CDR3 protein, J gene, clone size, D gene, V gene. The D gene is left open where the match is weak. Size is stated for part of the rows, as once, few or many counts, or as a class when the clone is expanded.

DNA: TGTGCCAGCAGCGCCCGCCGACAGGGTGTTAGCAATCAGCCCCAGCATTTT
CDR3: CASSARRQGVSNQPQHF
J: TRBJ1-5
size: .
D: .
V: TRBV21-1

DNA: TGTGCCAGCAGGTCGACTAGCGGGAACACCGGGGAGCTGTTTTTT
CDR3: CASRSTSGNTGELFF
J: TRBJ2-2
size: .
D: TRBD2
V: TRBV3-1/TRBV3-2

DNA: TGTGCCAGCAGCCAACGTCTGCACAGGGGCGAGCAGTACTTC
CDR3: CASSQRLHRGEQYF
J: TRBJ2-7
size: many
D: TRBD1
V: TRBV4-2

DNA: TGCGCCAGCAGTCAACTTGACACCGGCAGCGAGCAGTACTTC
CDR3: CASSQLDTGSEQYF
J: TRBJ2-7
size: .
D: .
V: TRBV23-1

DNA: TGTGCCAGCAGCCAAAAGTCCCCTCTAGCGGGGGGACCTCCGGAGACCCAGTACTTC
CDR3: CASSQKSPLAGGPPETQYF
J: TRBJ2-5
size: once
D: TRBD2
V: TRBV3-1/TRBV3-2

DNA: TGTGCCACCACGACTAGCGGGGGGGCCGGCACCGGGGAGCTGTTTTTT
CDR3: CATTTSGGAGTGELFF
J: TRBJ2-2
size: .
D: TRBD2
V: TRBV10-3

DNA: TGTGCCAGCAGCTTGGTTAACCGGAATGAGCAGTTCTTC
CDR3: CASSLVNRNEQFF
J: TRBJ2-1
size: .
D: .
V: TRBV5-4

DNA: TGTGCCAGCAGTTCCCGTAGCGGGGGGCACTCCTACGAGCAGTACTTC
CDR3: CASSSRSGGHSYEQYF
J: TRBJ2-7
size: once
D: TRBD2
V: TRBV27

DNA: TGCAGCGCCGGGACAGGGGGGGAGACCCAGTACTTC
CDR3: CSAGTGGETQYF
J: TRBJ2-5
size: .
D: TRBD1
V: TRBV29-1

DNA: TGTGCCAGCAGCCCGCGGGGGGGCTACGAGCAGTACTTC
CDR3: CASSPRGGYEQYF
J: TRBJ2-7
size: .
D: TRBD2
V: TRBV6-5

DNA: TGTGCCAGCAGTCCGACCCCAGGGCTCAATCAGCCCCAGCATTTT
CDR3: CASSPTPGLNQPQHF
J: TRBJ1-5
size: .
D: .
V: TRBV27

DNA: TGTGCCAGCAGCTTCGGCCGAGGAAAAGATCAGCCCCAGCATTTT
CDR3: CASSFGRGKDQPQHF
J: TRBJ1-5
size: .
D: .
V: TRBV11-2

DNA: TGTGCCAGCAGCTTGAATACGGGGATCTACGAGCAGTACTTC
CDR3: CASSLNTGIYEQYF
J: TRBJ2-7
size: .
D: .
V: TRBV5-6

DNA: TGTGCCACCGGGACAGGGGGCGCGGGTCAGCCCCAGCATTTT
CDR3: CATGTGGAGQPQHF
J: TRBJ1-5
size: .
D: TRBD1
V: TRBV7-2

DNA: TGTGCCAGCTCACTTCGACTAGCGGAGTACAATGAGCAGTTCTTC
CDR3: CASSLRLAEYNEQFF
J: TRBJ2-1
size: .
D: TRBD2
V: TRBV18

DNA: TGCGCCAGCAGGACACCGTATGAAGAGACCCAGTACTTC
CDR3: CASRTPYEETQYF
J: TRBJ2-5
size: .
D: .
V: TRBV5-1

DNA: TGTGCCAGCTCACAGGCCGGGACCGGGGAGCTGTTTTTT
CDR3: CASSQAGTGELFF
J: TRBJ2-2
size: .
D: .
V: TRBV18

DNA: TGTGCCAGCAGTCCCGACGGGGTGGCTGGCTACACCTTC
CDR3: CASSPDGVAGYTF
J: TRBJ1-2
size: .
D: .
V: TRBV28

DNA: TGTGCCAGCTCCGGTGGGACAGGGAAAAACTACGAGCAGTACTTC
CDR3: CASSGGTGKNYEQYF
J: TRBJ2-7
size: .
D: TRBD1
V: TRBV7-9

DNA: TGTGCCAGCAGCCAAGAGGTCAGTTCAAGCAATCAGCCCCAGCATTTT
CDR3: CASSQEVSSSNQPQHF
J: TRBJ1-5
size: .
D: .
V: TRBV4-2

DNA: TGTGCCAGCAGTTACGGCAGAGGATCACCCCTCCACTTT
CDR3: CASSYGRGSPLHF
J: TRBJ1-6
size: .
D: .
V: TRBV6-5

DNA: TGTGCCAGCAGTGATACAGGGTGGGAGACCCAGTACTTC
CDR3: CASSDTGWETQYF
J: TRBJ2-5
size: .
D: .
V: TRBV2

DNA: TGTGCCAGCAGTTCCGACAGGGATCAGCCCCAGCATTTT
CDR3: CASSSDRDQPQHF
J: TRBJ1-5
size: .
D: TRBD1
V: TRBV27

DNA: TGTGCCAGCAGCCAAACGATCCGAGGGGGCCAAGAGACCCAGTACTTC
CDR3: CASSQTIRGGQETQYF
J: TRBJ2-5
size: .
D: .
V: TRBV7-2

DNA: TGTGCCATCAGGGTCAGGGGGGAGGTCAACGAGCAGTACTTC
CDR3: CAIRVRGEVNEQYF
J: TRBJ2-7
size: .
D: .
V: TRBV10-3

DNA: TGTGCCAGCAGTTTACCTAATTTCAATCAGCCCCAGCATTTT
CDR3: CASSLPNFNQPQHF
J: TRBJ1-5
size: .
D: .
V: TRBV28

DNA: TGTGCCCCCGGCAGGGGACTAGCGTCCGGGGAGCTGTTTTTT
CDR3: CAPGRGLASGELFF
J: TRBJ2-2
size: .
D: TRBD2
V: TRBV2

DNA: TGTGCCAGCAGCGAGGGAGACGGCGGCTACACCTTC
CDR3: CASSEGDGGYTF
J: TRBJ1-2
size: .
D: .
V: TRBV9

DNA: TGTGCCAGCAGCTTAGATCCGGGGGCCGGGGAGCTGTTTTTT
CDR3: CASSLDPGAGELFF
J: TRBJ2-2
size: .
D: .
V: TRBV11-3